The 23 T cell receptor beta chains below all came from one sample that was sequenced in a study of shared clonotypes between healthy human individuals. Repertoires were generated with immunoSEQ multiplex PCR, while TCRdb's copy carries only in-frame clones and drops some. Of about 590,000 clones listed, 95% to 96% are singletons. In the naive CD8 group, cells lacked CD45RO and were positively selected for CCR7, so terminally differentiated effector memory CD45RA+ cells were left out. Sequences were obtained from naive CD8+ T cells sorted from blood. These receptors were collected from a woman aged 30 to 39 in good health.

CDR3 DNA sequence: TGCGCCAGCAGCCTAACGCCTCCGACGGCAACTAATGAAAAACTGTTTTTT. The encoded protein is CASSLTPPTATNEKLFF. The chain links TRBV5-1 to TRBJ1-4; D is unresolved. CDR3 length: 17 amino acids. Trimming removed 4 bases at V and 0 bases at J, with 16 bases between. The germline gives CDR1 SGHRS, CDR2 YFSETQ.

The chain has TRBV7-9 and TRBJ2-7, with D perhaps TRBD1 or TRBD2 (5 bases each). The V gene's germline CDR1 is SEHNR and CDR2 FQNEAQ (reference sequence). V gave up 3 bases and J gave up 3 bases, with 12 bases separating them. The CDR3 runs to 14 residues. The DNA of the CDR3 is TGTGCCAGCAGCTTTTCAGGGCGGGTCTACGAGCAGTACTTC. This codes for CASSFSGRVYEQYF.

The V and J genes are TRBV27 and TRBJ2-1, with D maybe TRBD2 (6 bases). Trimming removed 7 bases from V and 12 bases from J, with 16 bases in between. Germline V gene sequence: CDR1 MNHEY, CDR2 SMNVEV (reference sequence). The CDR3 totals 12 residues. For the CDR3, the DNA is TGTGCCAGCACGACCGGGGGAAAGGGGCAGTTCTTC. Residues: CASTTGGKGQFF.

A remark on this clone: Other DNA sequences of this sample code for an identical CDR3. The V call is TRBV28, the J call TRBJ1-2, with 7 bases aligning to TRBD1. J gave up 2 bases and V 6 bases, and 3 bases lay outside the gene matches. In germline, CDR1 is MDHEN, CDR2 SYDVKM. This CDR3 region has 13 residues. CDR3 amino acids: CASSPRGNYGYTF. CDR3 sequence (DNA): TGTGCCAGCAGCCCCAGGGGGAACTATGGCTACACCTTC.

This chain links TRBV11-3 with TRBJ2-7, with D unclear. Deletions cut 1 base from V and 5 bases from J, with 12 bases between. CDR3 length: 14 residues. CDR1 SGHNT and CDR2 YENEEA come from the germline V gene. The DNA of the CDR3 is TGTGCCAGCAGCTTAGGTCCGGGTTTCCACGAGCAGTACTTC. It yields the protein CASSLGPGFHEQYF.

The chain joins TRBV19 to TRBJ2-6, with a possible D match to TRBD1 (7 bases). Germline V gives CDR1 LNHDA, CDR2 SQIVND (reference sequence). The CDR3 loop spans 15 amino acids. V lost 8 bases to trimming and J lost 3 bases, with 14 bases between them. The DNA for the CDR3 is TGTGCCAGTGTCCGACAGGGAGGTGGGGCCAACGTCCTGACTTTC. It encodes CASVRQGGGANVLTF.

The chain combines TRBV29-1 with TRBJ2-7, with 9 nucleotides matching TRBD1. The CDR3 loop spans 14 amino acids. The junction had 7 bases not matched to a gene; V was cut back by 4 bases and J by 3 bases. In germline, CDR1 is SQVTM, CDR2 ANQGSEA. The CDR3 protein is CSVASTGGGYEQYF. In nucleotides, the CDR3 is TGCAGCGTTGCCTCAACAGGGGGCGGCTACGAGCAGTACTTC.

This chain joins TRBV7-9 and TRBJ2-3, with TRBD2 matching 8 bases. Germline assignment: CDR1 SEHNR and CDR2 FQNEAQ (reference sequence). The CDR3 has 16 amino acids. V trimming: 0 bases; J trimming: 2 bases; junction bases outside the gene matches: 4. DNA for the CDR3: TGTGCCAGCAGCTTAGCGCCTAGCGGGTACACAGATACGCAGTATTTT. It specifies CASSLAPSGYTDTQYF.

Only one count was recorded for this clone. This chain connects TRBV6-5 to TRBJ2-7, with D perhaps matching TRBD2 (6 bases). V lost 4 bases and J 2 bases, leaving 15 bases between the germline ends. The CDR3 spans 15 residues. The germline V gene has CDR1 MNHEY and CDR2 SVGAGI. The CDR3 protein is CASSWSPAGTYEQYF. CDR3 coding DNA: TGTGCCAGCAGTTGGTCCCCGGCGGGAACCTACGAGCAGTACTTC.

The CDR3 DNA sequence: TGTGCCAGCAGTCACAGGACCCCCAGGGAGGGAAATGAGCAGTTCTTC. It yields the protein CASSHRTPREGNEQFF. The V gene is TRBV27, the J gene TRBJ2-1; TRBD2 matches at 7 bases. The V segment lost 5 bases and the J segment 7 bases; nucleotides outside the gene matches: 14. Germline lookup yields CDR1 MNHEY and CDR2 SMNVEV (reference sequence). The CDR3 has 16 residues.

The rearrangement joins TRBV2 to TRBJ1-2; 7 nucleotides line up with TRBD1. V gave up 6 bases and J gave up 8 bases; unmatched junction bases: 12. In germline, CDR1 is SNHLY, CDR2 FYNNEI. This CDR3 has 14 amino acids. In nucleotides, the CDR3 is TGTGCCAGCAGGCCAGGGACAGACGATCGGGGCTACACCTTC. Its protein is CASRPGTDDRGYTF.

V is TRBV29-1 and J is TRBJ2-1, with 13 nucleotides matching TRBD2. This CDR3 is built from 14 residues. CDR1 and CDR2 from the germline V gene are SQVTM and ANQGSEA. V lost 3 bases and J lost 7; bases outside the gene matches: 3. CDR3 nucleotides: TGCAGCGTTGACGGACTAGCGGGAGAAAATGAGCAGTTCTTC. Amino acid sequence: CSVDGLAGENEQFF.

The V call is TRBV7-2, the J call TRBJ1-2, with 8 bases lining up with TRBD1. Trimming at V came to 6 bases and at J to 0 bases, leaving 12 bases not matched to a gene. Germline-derived CDR1 and CDR2 are SGHTA and FQGNSA. This CDR3 is 17 amino acids long. CDR3 DNA: TGTGCCAGCAGGAAACCGGGACAGGAAATATCTAACTATGGCTACACCTTC. The encoded protein is CASRKPGQEISNYGYTF.

In DNA, the CDR3 is TGTGCCAGCAGTTTCGGAGCTTTCTATGGCTACACCTTC. Translated, it gives CASSFGAFYGYTF. This chain connects TRBV27 to TRBJ1-2; D is uncertain. Per the germline V gene, CDR1 is MNHEY and CDR2 is SMNVEV (reference sequence). V lost 3 bases and J lost 4, with 9 bases in between. CDR3 length: 13 amino acids.

V gene TRBV7-9 combines with J gene TRBJ2-7, with D unresolved. CDR3 length: 11 residues. Germline V CDR1 and CDR2: SEHNR, FQNEAQ (reference sequence). V lost 1 base to trimming and J lost 11 bases, with 9 bases between them. The CDR3 here is CASSLGDQEYF. The CDR3 DNA sequence: TGTGCCAGCAGCTTAGGCGATCAGGAGTACTTC.

This clone was counted only a few times. The V call is TRBV18, the J call TRBJ2-7; D gene ambiguous. This CDR3 comprises 14 residues. V shed 3 bases and J shed 0 bases, with 9 bases lying between them. Germline V gene data show CDR1 as KGHSH and CDR2 as LQKENI. CDR3 nucleotide sequence: TGTGCCAGCTCACCGCCGGGCAACTCCTACGAGCAGTACTTC. Translating gives CASSPPGNSYEQYF.

This chain links TRBV5-6 with TRBJ1-5; D perhaps matches TRBD1 (5 bases). Looked up from germline, CDR1 is SGHDT and CDR2 is YYEEEE. V was cut by 0 bases and J by 0 bases, with 13 bases left in between. CDR3 size: 17 residues. CDR3 DNA: TGTGCCAGCAGCTTGGCCATCGGGGCTTATAGCAATCAGCCCCAGCATTTT. Amino acids: CASSLAIGAYSNQPQHF.

The J gene is TRBJ2-7, the V gene TRBV28, with 8 nucleotides matching TRBD1. This CDR3 comprises 17 residues. With V trimmed by 4 bases and J by 1 base, 12 bases remained unmatched. CDR1 MDHEN and CDR2 SYDVKM come from the germline V gene. CDR3 DNA: TGTGCCAGCAGTTCCCCCCGGGACAGGAAGCTTTCCTACGAGCAGTACTTC. Protein product: CASSSPRDRKLSYEQYF.

The rearrangement links TRBV5-5 to TRBJ2-7; TRBD2 matches at 8 bases. Germline CDR1 reads SGHKS; CDR2 reads YYEKEE (reference sequence). This CDR3 is built from 14 residues. V shed 2 bases, J shed 6 bases, and the junction held 7 bases outside the gene matches. The CDR3 bases are TGTGCCAGCAGCTTAGGCCTTAGCGGGACCGAGCAGTACTTC. Its translation: CASSLGLSGTEQYF.

About this clone itself: The sample carries other DNA sequences with the same CDR3. CDR3 bases: TGTGCCTGGAGTGTGTCCTCCTCCTACGAGCAGTACTTC. This translates into CAWSVSSSYEQYF. The rearrangement uses TRBV30 and TRBJ2-7, with D unresolved. In germline, CDR1 is GTSNPN, CDR2 SVGIG (reference sequence). V lost 0 bases to trimming and J lost 0 bases, with 6 bases between them. The length of the CDR3 is 13 residues.

The V gene is TRBV13, the J gene TRBJ2-1; 13 bases fit TRBD2. CDR1 is PRHDT and CDR2 is FYEKMQ in the germline V gene (reference sequence). CDR3 length: 15 residues. V lost 5 bases, J lost 6 bases, and 4 bases stayed unmatched. This chain's CDR3 is CASSETSGRANEQFF. The CDR3 DNA reads as TGTGCCAGCAGCGAAACTAGCGGGAGGGCCAATGAGCAGTTCTTC.

V usage is TRBV5-1 and J usage is TRBJ2-5; 10 bases line up with TRBD2. Looked up from germline, CDR1 is SGHRS and CDR2 is YFSETQ. After removal of 4 bases from V and 3 bases from J, the junction contained 3 bases not matched to a gene. The CDR3 covers 14 residues. CDR3 bases: TGCGCCAGCAGCCCGGGACTAGCGAAAGAGACCCAGTACTTC. Amino acid sequence: CASSPGLAKETQYF. The full variable domain, in which reference TRBV5-1 and TRBJ2-5 provide the parts outside the CDR3, is KAGVTQTPRYLIKTRGQQVTLSCSPISGHRSVSWYQQTPGQGLQFLFEYFSETQRNKGNFPGRFSGRQFSNSRSEMNVSTLELGDSALYLCASSPGLAKETQYFGPGTRLLVL.

V and J are TRBV27 and TRBJ2-7, with TRBD2 identical over 11 bases. Trimming at V came to 3 bases and at J to 4 bases, leaving 2 bases not matched to a gene. Germline V gene data show CDR1 as MNHEY and CDR2 as SMNVEV (reference sequence). The CDR3 has 14 amino acids. The CDR3 DNA is TGTGCCAGCAGTTTGGCTAGCGGGAGGTACGAGCAGTACTTC. Translating it yields CASSLASGRYEQYF.